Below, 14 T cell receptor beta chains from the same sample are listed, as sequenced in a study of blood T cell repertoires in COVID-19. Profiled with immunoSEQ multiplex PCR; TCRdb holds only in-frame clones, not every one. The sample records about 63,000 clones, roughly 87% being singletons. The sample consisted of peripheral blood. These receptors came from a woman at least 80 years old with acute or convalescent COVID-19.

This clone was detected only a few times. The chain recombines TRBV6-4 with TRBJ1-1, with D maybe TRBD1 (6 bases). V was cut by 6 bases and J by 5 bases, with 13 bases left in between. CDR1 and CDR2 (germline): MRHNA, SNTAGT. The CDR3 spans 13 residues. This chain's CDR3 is CASRYRVYTEAFF. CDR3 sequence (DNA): TGTGCCAGCAGATACAGGGTGTATACTGAAGCTTTCTTT.

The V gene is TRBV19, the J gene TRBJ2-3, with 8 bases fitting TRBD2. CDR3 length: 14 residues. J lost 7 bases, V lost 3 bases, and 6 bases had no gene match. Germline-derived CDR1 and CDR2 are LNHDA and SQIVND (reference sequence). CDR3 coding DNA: TGTGCCAGTAGTATTCCGGGAGGGCCGCATACGCAGTATTTT. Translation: CASSIPGGPHTQYF.

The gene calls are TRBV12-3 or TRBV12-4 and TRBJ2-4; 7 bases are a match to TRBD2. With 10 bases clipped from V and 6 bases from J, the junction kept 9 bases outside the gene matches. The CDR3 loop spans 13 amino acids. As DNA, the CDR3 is TGTGCCATCGGGACTTCGGGGGGAAACATTCAGTACTTC. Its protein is CAIGTSGGNIQYF.

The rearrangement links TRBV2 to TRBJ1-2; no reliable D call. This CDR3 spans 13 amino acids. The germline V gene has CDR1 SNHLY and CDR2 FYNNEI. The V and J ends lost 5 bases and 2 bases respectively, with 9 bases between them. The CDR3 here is CASSRYLNYGYTF. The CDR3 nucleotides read TGTGCCAGCAGTCGCTACCTCAACTATGGCTACACCTTC.

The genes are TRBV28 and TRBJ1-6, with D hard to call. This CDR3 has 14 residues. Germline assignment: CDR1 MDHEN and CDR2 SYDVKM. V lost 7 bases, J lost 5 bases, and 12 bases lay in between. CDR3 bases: TGTGCCAGCATGGCGGGGTCCGATAATTCACCCCTCCACTTT. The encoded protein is CASMAGSDNSPLHF.

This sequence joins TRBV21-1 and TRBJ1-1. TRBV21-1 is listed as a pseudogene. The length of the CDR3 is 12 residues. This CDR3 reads CASSFHRRRAFF. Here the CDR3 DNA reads TGTGCCAGCAGCTTTCATCGAAGGAGAGCTTTCTTT.

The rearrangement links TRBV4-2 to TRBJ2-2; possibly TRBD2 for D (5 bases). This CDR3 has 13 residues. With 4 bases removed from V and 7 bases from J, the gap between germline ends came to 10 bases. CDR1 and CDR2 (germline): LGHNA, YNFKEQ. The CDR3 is CASSLERGGELFF. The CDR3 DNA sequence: TGTGCCAGCAGCCTAGAACGGGGCGGGGAGCTGTTTTTT.

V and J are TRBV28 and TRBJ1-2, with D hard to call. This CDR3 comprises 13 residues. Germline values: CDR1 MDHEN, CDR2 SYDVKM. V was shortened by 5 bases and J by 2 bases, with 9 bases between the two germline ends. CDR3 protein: CASSTGLNYGYTF. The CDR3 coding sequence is TGTGCCAGCAGTACCGGACTGAACTATGGCTACACCTTC.

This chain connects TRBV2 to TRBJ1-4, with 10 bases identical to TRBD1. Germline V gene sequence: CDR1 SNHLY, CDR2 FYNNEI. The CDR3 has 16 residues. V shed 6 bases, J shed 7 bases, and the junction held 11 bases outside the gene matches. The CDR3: CASSFLGQGIGEKLFF. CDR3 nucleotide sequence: TGTGCCAGCAGCTTCCTGGGACAGGGGATAGGTGAAAAACTGTTTTTT.

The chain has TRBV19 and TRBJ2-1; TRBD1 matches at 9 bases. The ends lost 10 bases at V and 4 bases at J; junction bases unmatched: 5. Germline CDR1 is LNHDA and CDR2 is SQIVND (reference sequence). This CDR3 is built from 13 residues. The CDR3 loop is CATGQGLYNEQFF. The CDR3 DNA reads TGTGCCACCGGACAGGGGTTGTACAATGAGCAGTTCTTC. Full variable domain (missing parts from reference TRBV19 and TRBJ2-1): DGGITQSPKYLFRKEGQNVTLSCEQNLNHDAMYWYRQDPGQGLRLIYYSQIVNDFQKGDIAEGYSVSREKKESFPLTVTSAQKNPTAFYLCATGQGLYNEQFFGPGTRLTVL.

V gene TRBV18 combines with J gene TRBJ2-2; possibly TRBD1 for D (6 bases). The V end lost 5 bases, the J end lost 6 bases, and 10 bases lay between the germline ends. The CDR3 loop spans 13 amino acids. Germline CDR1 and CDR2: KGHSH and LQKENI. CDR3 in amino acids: CASSANRAGELFF. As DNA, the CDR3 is TGTGCCAGCTCAGCGAACAGGGCCGGGGAGCTGTTTTTT.

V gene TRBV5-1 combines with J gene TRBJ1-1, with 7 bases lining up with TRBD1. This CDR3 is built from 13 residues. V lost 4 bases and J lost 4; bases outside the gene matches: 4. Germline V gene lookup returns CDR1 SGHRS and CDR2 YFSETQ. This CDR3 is CASSLQGTTEAFF. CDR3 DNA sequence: TGCGCCAGCAGCCTACAGGGGACCACTGAAGCTTTCTTT.

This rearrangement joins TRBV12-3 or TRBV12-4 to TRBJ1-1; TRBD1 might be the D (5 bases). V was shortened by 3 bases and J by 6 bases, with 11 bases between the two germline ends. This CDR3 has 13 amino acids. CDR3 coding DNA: TGTGCCAGCAGTTTCGGGGGGGTCGCTGAAGCTTTCTTT. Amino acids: CASSFGGVAEAFF.

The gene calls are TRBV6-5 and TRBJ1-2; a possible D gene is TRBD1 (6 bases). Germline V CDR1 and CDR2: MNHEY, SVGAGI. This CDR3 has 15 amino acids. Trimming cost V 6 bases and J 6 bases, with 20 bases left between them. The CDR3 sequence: CASSNTLRQANGYTF. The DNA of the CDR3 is TGTGCCAGCAGCAACACCTTGCGACAGGCGAATGGCTACACCTTC.